This T cell receptor beta chain was profiled in a study of blood T cell repertoires in COVID-19. The length of the CDR3 is 16 residues. Germline CDR1 reads MGHRA; CDR2 reads YSYEKL. The J segment lost 5 bases and the V segment lost 0 bases, leaving 8 bases of the junction unmatched. The protocol was immunoSEQ multiplex PCR, while the TCRdb copy is restricted to in-frame clones and leaves out a portion. The sample has 250,000 or so clones, more than 80% seen once. Sequenced material: peripheral blood. The receptor was derived from a woman aged 30 to 39 with active or convalescent COVID-19. The chain is built from TRBV4-1 and TRBJ2-5; 8 positions agree with TRBD2. CDR3 protein: CASSQENRGGLETQYF. The CDR3 DNA reads as TGCGCCAGCAGCCAAGAAAACCGGGGGGGGCTGGAGACCCAGTACTTC.